The 8 T cell receptor beta chains below all came from one sample that was sequenced in a study of T-cell memory formation after mild COVID-19. TCRdb re-analysed the 5' RACE reads in MiXCR, keeping a single row per CDR3 protein. The data show roughly 480,000 distinct CDR3 sequences, nearly 25% seen once. Material for sequencing was PBMCs or a T cell subset sorted from them (not recorded which). The receptors come from an adult woman who had mild COVID-19 (a few samples of this study predate the infection). Cell type and time point are not known.

This clonotype has only a few counts. This chain links TRBV19 with TRBJ2-7; TRBD1 matches 10 bases. The CDR3 extends over 14 amino acids. The ends lost 5 bases at V and 4 bases at J; junction bases unmatched: 5. Germline values: CDR1 LNHDA, CDR2 SQIVND (reference sequence). The CDR3 DNA follows: TGTGCCAGTAGTCGCCGGGACAGGGGTTACGAGCAGTACTTC. It translates to CASSRRDRGYEQYF.

V gene TRBV3-1 combines with J gene TRBJ1-6, with TRBD1 as a possible D gene (5 bases). Germline V gives CDR1 LGHDT, CDR2 YNNKEL (reference sequence). V lost 4 bases to trimming and J lost 7 bases, with 8 bases between them. The CDR3 covers 13 residues. The DNA of the CDR3 is TGTGCCAGCAGCCCGGACATAAATTCACCCCTCCACTTT. This codes for CASSPDINSPLHF. The complete variable domain, with remaining parts taken from reference TRBV3-1 and TRBJ1-6, reads DTAVSQTPKYLVTQMGNDKSIKCEQNLGHDTMYWYKQDSKKFLKIMFSYNNKELIINETVPNRFSPKSPDKAHLNLHINSLELGDSAVYFCASSPDINSPLHFGNGTRLTVT.

The chain couples TRBV7-6 to TRBJ1-1, with D possibly TRBD1 on 5 matching bases. Trimming removed 0 bases at V and 5 bases at J, with 13 bases between. This CDR3 is built from 15 residues. Germline V gene sequence: CDR1 SGHVS, CDR2 FNYEAQ. The CDR3 DNA is TGTGCCAGCAGCTTAGCCGGGGGGATGGGAACTGAAGCTTTCTTT. Its protein product is CASSLAGGMGTEAFF.

This clonotype has just a few counts. The chain recombines TRBV15 with TRBJ1-5; a weak D match, TRBD1 (5 bases). The CDR3 runs to 15 residues. V was trimmed by 0 bases and J by 2 bases, leaving 8 bases between them. Germline CDR1 is LNHNV and CDR2 is YYDKDF (reference sequence). CDR3 sequence reads: CATSRDLQGNQPQHF. CDR3 nucleotides: TGTGCCACCAGCAGAGATCTACAGGGCAATCAGCCCCAGCATTTT.

The rearrangement uses TRBV18 and TRBJ2-7; maybe TRBD1 (6 bases). Trimming removed 2 bases from V and 4 bases from J, with 9 bases in between. The CDR3 sequence is 13 residues long. Germline loops: CDR1 KGHSH, CDR2 LQKENI. CDR3 region: CASSPDRRYEQYF. CDR3 in DNA: TGTGCCAGCTCACCAGACAGGAGATACGAGCAGTACTTC.

A few counts support this clonotype. V usage is TRBV5-5 and J usage is TRBJ1-6, with a tentative D call TRBD1 (6 bases). Germline lookup yields CDR1 SGHKS and CDR2 YYEKEE (reference sequence). The CDR3 extends over 15 amino acids. V lost 4 bases and J lost 5, with 13 bases in between. CDR3 sequence (DNA): TGTGCCAGCAGCGGCGGCAGGGGCGATAATTCACCCCTCCACTTT. This sequence encodes CASSGGRGDNSPLHF.

The chain uses TRBV20-1 and TRBJ1-4; maybe TRBD1 (5 bases). Germline lookup yields CDR1 DFQATT and CDR2 SNEGSKA (reference sequence). The length of the CDR3 is 16 residues. V was pared by 1 base and J by 3 bases, with 15 bases between. The CDR3 reads CSARASRTLPNEKLFF. The CDR3 nucleotides are TGCAGTGCTAGAGCCTCCAGGACACTACCTAATGAAAAACTGTTTTTT.

The chain carries TRBV7-9 and TRBJ2-7; weak D call: TRBD2 (5 bases). Between the trimmed V and J ends, which lost 5 bases and 6 bases, there was a span of 14 bases. CDR1 is SEHNR and CDR2 is FQNEAQ in the germline V gene (reference sequence). CDR3 size: 13 residues. The CDR3 DNA is TGTGCCAGCAGCCACCTGGCGGCGGGCGAGCAGTACTTC. It is translated as CASSHLAAGEQYF.